This T cell receptor (beta chain) originates from a study of PD-1 blockade in classical Hodgkin lymphoma (dated by TCRdb to about 2020). In terms of the full investigation: Nivolumab dosing was 3 mg/kg intravenously every 2 weeks, continuing until either disease progression or unacceptable toxicity. The study used CyTOF and TCR beta sequencing to define a peripheral blood immune signature of response to PD-1 blockade in classical Hodgkin lymphoma.

The time point label for this specimen denotes: cycle 2 day 1 (C2D1) of nivolumab. Every trial patient had relapsed after autologous stem cell transplantation, and cohorts A, B and C differed in prior brentuximab vedotin exposure. The trial cohort was composed of some 57 patients with relapsed/refractory classical Hodgkin lymphoma, for whom complete response, partial response or progressive disease was recorded as best overall response. In the multi-cohort phase II CheckMate 205 trial, trial patients received single-agent nivolumab. An independent review committee assessed best overall response using the 2007 International Working Group response criteria. PBMCs from the trial were collected at three points: immediately before nivolumab initiation (C1D1), and during therapy at cycle 2 day 1 and cycle 4 day 1. Peripheral blood was collected in 8 mL Vacutainer Cell Preparation Tubes, from which PBMCs were isolated by centrifugation and then cryopreserved.

CDR1 and CDR2 (SGDLS, YYNGEE) derive from the germline V gene. There are 17 amino acids in the CDR3, from cysteine to phenylalanine inclusive. Here the CDR3 DNA is all that survives: 51 bases in frame from base 1. V is shortened by 0 bases, J by 0 bases, and the region joining them spans 10 bases. This clone is a singleton in its sample. No cognate antigen has been identified for it. No quality values exist for individual bases; no much larger clone is one base distant. What the authors observed across the whole study: The study was limited to a single clinical trial cohort, and causes of repertoire differences, possibly disease activity or prior therapy, remained undefined. Newly diagnosed patients were reported to have lower baseline TCR diversity than healthy donors, and relapsed/refractory patients were reported to have lower baseline TCR diversity still. Among trial patients, those achieving complete response had baseline diversity similar to that of newly diagnosed patients, while diversity was significantly lower in partial responders and progressors. Lower diversity was observed in patients in whom nivolumab was started less than 1 year after ASCT, and these patients were excluded from later analyses so that confounding by immune reconstitution would be avoided. A significant rise by C4D1 was seen in CD4+ but not CD8+ TCR diversity (p=0.0027 vs p=0.16), with the rise being most apparent in complete responders (p=0.02).

Genomic DNA was isolated using the Qiagen DNeasy kit from unsorted PBMCs as well as from negatively selected CD4+ and CD8+ fractions. TCR beta CDR3 regions were subjected to amplification by immunoSEQ multiplex PCR with primers that anneal to V and J segments. A synthetic immune receptor repertoire was used to minimize amplification bias, and any residual bias was removed computationally once sequencing was done. The paper's data handling went like this. Custom Python scripts were used to quantify repertoire diversity as the Shannon entropy index. Unsorted, CD4+ and CD8+ repertoires were examined separately, except in combined analyses, for which CD4+ and CD8+ sequences were merged in silico. Clonal expansion was defined as a frequency increase of at least 2-fold after treatment compared with C1D1, and clones undetected at baseline were assigned a pseudocount of 0.5. Clones with 0 or 1 copy at C1D1 were classified as singleton clones, and clones with 2 or more copies were classified as non-singleton clones. Clones expanded in unsorted samples were annotated as CD4+, CD8+ or unknown by matching protein sequences in sorted samples from the same patient. Wilcoxon tests on paired samples were used to test changes in diversity from C1D1 to C4D1. This immuneACCESS table, as held by TCRdb, lists in-frame sequences with V and J called but not all clones. Of the missing ones, under half trace to an unresolved V gene in checked studies; the others have no known cause. The V and J calls and clone size come from that table; D and trimming were worked out from the DNA. This sample lists some 84,000 clones; nearly 95% were detected once. The top ten clones comprise approximately 2.5% of the sample.

The source is a human donor with classical Hodgkin lymphoma. The rearrangement joined TRBV9 to TRBJ2-6, with the identity of the D gene unclear. Here the sequenced sample was peripheral blood mononuclear cells (PBMCs), taken before the second cycle of nivolumab. The DNA sequence reads TGTGCCAGCAGCGTAGCGCCAGCCGCCTCTGGGGCCAACGTCCTGACTTTC. Its product reads: CASSVAPAASGANVLTF.